The table lists the clone carrying this T cell receptor (beta chain) with a few counts. Its specificity is not known. They built TCR cDNA with 5'RACE template switching, a step that put in a universal primer site and UMIs. MiXCR, applied by TCRdb to the 5' RACE reads, yields one record per CDR3 protein. This table holds about 580,000 distinct CDR3 sequences, around 17% found once. The data were obtained in a study of T cells after yellow fever vaccination. Study overall: It was SMART-Seq v4 Ultra Low Input that prepared the fractions with low cell numbers. Study findings and constraints: Re-detected after boosting: most primary clones, 95% to 98% of CD4 and under 90% of CD8. FACS-sorted repertoires might harbor abundant contaminating clonotypes from the bulk population.

The clonotype comes from a man younger than 35 who received the YFV17D yellow fever vaccine. Material: PBMCs, obtained about 5 days after the first yellow fever vaccination.

Here the CDR3 DNA reads TGTGCCAGCAGAGCTTGGGACAGGGATTACAATGAGCAGTTCTTC. Translated: CASRAWDRDYNEQFF. V is TRBV27 and J is TRBJ2-1, with 9 bases fitting TRBD1. CDR1 is MNHEY, CDR2 SMNVEV, per germline (reference sequence). V lost 6 bases to trimming and J lost 4 bases; unmatched junction nucleotides: 7. There are 15 residues in the CDR3.